This T cell receptor (beta chain) was recorded in a study of PD-L1 blockade in urothelial cancer. Using immunoSEQ multiplex PCR, the repertoire was profiled, and TCRdb retains in-frame clones only, with some absent. The sample records tens of thousands of clones, 79% being singletons. The time point denotes: peripheral blood 6 weeks after treatment start. CDR1 is MDHEN, CDR2 SYDVKM, per germline. Trimming stripped 2 bases from V and 7 bases from J, with 14 bases between. The CDR3 is 15 amino acids. This chain links TRBV28 with TRBJ1-4, with D possibly being TRBD1 (6 bases). Source: PBMCs, taken around atezolizumab (anti-PD-L1) treatment. This sequence was found in a man between 70 and 80 years old with urothelial cancer. The CDR3 sequence is CASSLGGANGEKLFF. The CDR3 DNA is TGTGCCAGCAGTTTAGGGGGCGCAAACGGTGAAAAACTGTTTTTT.